This note documents a single T cell receptor beta chain sequence. The data stem from a study of cytomegalovirus exposure and HLA in healthy donors. Unmatched junction bases numbered 10, after V lost 6 bases and J lost 5 bases. The CDR3 extends over 15 amino acids. CDR1 is LGHNA, CDR2 YSLEER, per germline. The study ran its PCR with 60 Vbeta and 13 Jbeta primers. The table came from immunoSEQ multiplex PCR; TCRdb's copy has only in-frame clones and leaves some out. The sample consists of about 130,000 clones, roughly 80% of them appearing once. J is TRBJ2-1 and V is TRBV4-3; 7 nucleotides agree with TRBD2. Sequenced sample: PBMCs. This TCR was recovered from a woman in her forties in good health and CMV-seropositive. CDR3 loop: CASSHGASGDNEQFF. In DNA, the CDR3 is TGCGCCAGCAGTCACGGGGCTAGCGGAGACAATGAGCAGTTCTTC.